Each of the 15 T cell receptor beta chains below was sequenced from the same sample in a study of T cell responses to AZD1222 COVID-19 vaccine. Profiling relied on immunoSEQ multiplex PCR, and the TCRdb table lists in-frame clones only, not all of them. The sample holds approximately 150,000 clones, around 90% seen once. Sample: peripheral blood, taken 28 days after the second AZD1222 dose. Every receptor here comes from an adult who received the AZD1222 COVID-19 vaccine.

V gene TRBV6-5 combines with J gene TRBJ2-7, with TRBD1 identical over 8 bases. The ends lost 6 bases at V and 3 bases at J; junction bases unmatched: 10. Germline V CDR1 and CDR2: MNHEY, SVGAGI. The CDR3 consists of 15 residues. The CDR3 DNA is TGTGCCAGCAGGGGGACAGGCGGTTCGGGCTACGAGCAGTACTTC. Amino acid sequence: CASRGTGGSGYEQYF.

CDR3 amino acids: CASSPRAAGPQGTDTQYF. As DNA, the CDR3 is TGTGCCAGCTCACCACGGGCTGCGGGTCCGCAGGGCACAGATACGCAGTATTTT. The chain recombines TRBV18 with TRBJ2-3; tentatively, D is TRBD2 (5 bases). CDR1 is KGHSH, CDR2 LQKENI, per germline. This CDR3 has 18 amino acids. The ends were cut back, 1 base at V and 1 base at J, with 18 bases in the middle.

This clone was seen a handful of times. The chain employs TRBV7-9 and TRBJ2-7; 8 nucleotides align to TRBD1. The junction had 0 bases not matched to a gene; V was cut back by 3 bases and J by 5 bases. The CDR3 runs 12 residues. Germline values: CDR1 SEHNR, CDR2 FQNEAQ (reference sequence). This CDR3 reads CASSLTGDEQYF. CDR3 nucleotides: TGTGCCAGCAGCTTGACAGGGGACGAGCAGTACTTC.

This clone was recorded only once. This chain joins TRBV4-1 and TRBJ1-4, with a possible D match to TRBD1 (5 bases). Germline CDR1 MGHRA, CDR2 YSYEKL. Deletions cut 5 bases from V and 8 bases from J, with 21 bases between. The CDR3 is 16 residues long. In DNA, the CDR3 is TGCGCCAGCAGCTGGGACCCGGGCGCCCCCACCGAAAAACTGTTTTTT. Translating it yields CASSWDPGAPTEKLFF.

The CDR3 region is CASSMSGSTDTQYF. CDR3 DNA: TGCGCCAGCAGCATGAGCGGTTCCACAGATACGCAGTATTTT. The chain combines TRBV5-1 with TRBJ2-3; TRBD2 might be the D (5 bases). Germline V gene data show CDR1 as SGHRS and CDR2 as YFSETQ. Trimming took off 4 bases at V and 2 bases at J, with 11 bases between the two ends. This CDR3 contains 14 residues.

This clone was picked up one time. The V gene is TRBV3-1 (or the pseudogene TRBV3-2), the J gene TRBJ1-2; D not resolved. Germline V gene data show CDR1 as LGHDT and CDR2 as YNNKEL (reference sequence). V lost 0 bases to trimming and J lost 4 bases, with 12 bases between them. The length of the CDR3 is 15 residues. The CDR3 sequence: CASSQDSGQSYGYTF. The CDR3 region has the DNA TGTGCCAGCAGCCAAGATAGTGGGCAGTCCTATGGCTACACCTTC.

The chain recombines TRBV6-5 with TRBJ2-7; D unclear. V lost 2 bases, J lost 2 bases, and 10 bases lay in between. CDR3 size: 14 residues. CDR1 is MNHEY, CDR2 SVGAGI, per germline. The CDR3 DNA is TGTGCCAGCAGTTACACCCAGGTTACCTACGAGCAGTACTTC. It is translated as CASSYTQVTYEQYF.

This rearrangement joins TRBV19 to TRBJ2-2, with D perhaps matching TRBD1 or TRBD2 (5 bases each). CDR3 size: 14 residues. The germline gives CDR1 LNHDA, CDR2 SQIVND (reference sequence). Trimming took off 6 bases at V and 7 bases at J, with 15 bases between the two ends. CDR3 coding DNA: TGTGCCAGTAGCAAGGGGCCGGGGAACGGGGAGCTGTTTTTT. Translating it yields CASSKGPGNGELFF.

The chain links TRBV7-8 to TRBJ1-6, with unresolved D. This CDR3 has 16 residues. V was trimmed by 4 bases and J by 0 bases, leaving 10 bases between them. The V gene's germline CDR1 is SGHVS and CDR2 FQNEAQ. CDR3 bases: TGTGCCAGCAGCTCGTACGGGAGCTCCTATAATTCACCCCTCCACTTT. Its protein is CASSSYGSSYNSPLHF.

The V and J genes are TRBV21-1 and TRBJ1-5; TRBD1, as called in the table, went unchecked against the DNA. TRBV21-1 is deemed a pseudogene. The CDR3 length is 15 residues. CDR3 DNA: TGTGCCAGCTGGACAGAGGATGATGGCAATCAGCCCCAGCATTTT. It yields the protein CASWTEDDGNQPQHF.

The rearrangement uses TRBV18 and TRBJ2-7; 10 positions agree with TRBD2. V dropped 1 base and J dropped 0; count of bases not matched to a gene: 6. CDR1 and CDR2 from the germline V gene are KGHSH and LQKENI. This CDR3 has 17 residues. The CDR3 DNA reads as TGTGCCAGCTCACCACTGGGACTAGCGAGTAGCTCCTACGAGCAGTACTTC. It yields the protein CASSPLGLASSSYEQYF.

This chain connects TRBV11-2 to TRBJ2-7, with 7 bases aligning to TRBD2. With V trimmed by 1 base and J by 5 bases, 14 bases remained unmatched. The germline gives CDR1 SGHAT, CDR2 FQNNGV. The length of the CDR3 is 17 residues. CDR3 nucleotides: TGTGCCAGCAGCTTAGGAGCGGCATGGCGGGGGTGGGACGAGCAGTACTTC. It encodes CASSLGAAWRGWDEQYF.

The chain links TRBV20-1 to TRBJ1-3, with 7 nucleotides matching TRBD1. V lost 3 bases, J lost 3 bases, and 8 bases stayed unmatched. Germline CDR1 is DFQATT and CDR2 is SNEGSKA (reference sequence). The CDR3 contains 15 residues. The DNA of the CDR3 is TGCAGTGCTAGTAGTGACAGGGAGAATGGAAACACCATATATTTT. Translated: CSASSDRENGNTIYF.

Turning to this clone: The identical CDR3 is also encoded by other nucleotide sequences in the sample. In DNA form, the CDR3 reads TGTGCCAGCAGTTCTGGCTCCTACGAGCAGTACTTC. Its translation is CASSSGSYEQYF. V and J are TRBV28 and TRBJ2-7; no reliable D call. Germline CDR1 MDHEN, CDR2 SYDVKM. This CDR3 is 12 amino acids long. The ends were cut back, 4 bases at V and 0 bases at J, with 4 bases in the middle.

CDR3 bases: TGTGCCAGCAGCCGACTAGGGCAGACCCAGTACTTC. Translating it yields CASSRLGQTQYF. The chain joins TRBV7-9 to TRBJ2-5; TRBD2 is a possible D gene (6 bases). The CDR3 runs to 12 residues. Germline V gene data show CDR1 as SEHNR and CDR2 as FQNEAQ (reference sequence). Trimming left V 5 bases short and J 6 bases short, with 10 bases between. The full variable domain, its missing parts supplied by reference TRBV7-9 and TRBJ2-5, is DTGVSQNPRHKITKRGQNVTFRCDPISEHNRLYWYRQTLGQGPEFLTYFQNEAQLEKSRLLSDRFSAERPKGSFSTLEIQRTEQGDSAMYLCASSRLGQTQYFGPGTRLLVL.